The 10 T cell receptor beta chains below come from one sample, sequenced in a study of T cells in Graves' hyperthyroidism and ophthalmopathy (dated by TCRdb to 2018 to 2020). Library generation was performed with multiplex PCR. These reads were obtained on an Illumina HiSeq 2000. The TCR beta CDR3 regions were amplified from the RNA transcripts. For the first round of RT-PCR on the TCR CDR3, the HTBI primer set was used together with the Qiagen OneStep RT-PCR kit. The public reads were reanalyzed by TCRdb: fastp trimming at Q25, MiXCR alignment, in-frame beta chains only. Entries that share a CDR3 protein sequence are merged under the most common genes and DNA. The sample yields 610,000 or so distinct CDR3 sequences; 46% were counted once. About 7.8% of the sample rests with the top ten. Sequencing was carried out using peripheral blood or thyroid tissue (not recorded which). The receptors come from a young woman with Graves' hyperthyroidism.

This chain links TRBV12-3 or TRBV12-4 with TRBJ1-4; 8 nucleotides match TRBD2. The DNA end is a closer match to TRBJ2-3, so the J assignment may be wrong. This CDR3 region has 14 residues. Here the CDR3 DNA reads TGTGCCAGCAGTAAGGGGACTAGGAAGGATACGCAGTATTTT. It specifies CASSKGTRKDTQYF.

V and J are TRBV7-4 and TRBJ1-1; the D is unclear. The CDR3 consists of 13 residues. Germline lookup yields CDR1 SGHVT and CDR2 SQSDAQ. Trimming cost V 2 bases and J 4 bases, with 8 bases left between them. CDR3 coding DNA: TGTGCCAGCAGCTTATACCCGGCCACTGAAGCTTTCTTT. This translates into CASSLYPATEAFF.

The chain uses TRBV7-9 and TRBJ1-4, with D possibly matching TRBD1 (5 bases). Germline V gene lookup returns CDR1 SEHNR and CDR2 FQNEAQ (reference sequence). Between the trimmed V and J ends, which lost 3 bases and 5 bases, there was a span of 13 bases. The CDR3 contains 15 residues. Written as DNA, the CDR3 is TGTGCCAGCAGCTTGGGACGGAAGGAAAATGAAAAACTGTTTTTT. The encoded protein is CASSLGRKENEKLFF.

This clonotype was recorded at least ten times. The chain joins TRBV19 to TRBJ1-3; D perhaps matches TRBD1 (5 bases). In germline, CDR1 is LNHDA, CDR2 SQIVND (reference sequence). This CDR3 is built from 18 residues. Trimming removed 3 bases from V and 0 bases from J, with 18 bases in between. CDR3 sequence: CASSIRRPGPHSGNTIYF. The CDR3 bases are TGTGCCAGTAGTATCCGCCGTCCAGGGCCTCACTCTGGAAACACCATATATTTT.

The CDR3 loop reads CASSRPVSSEAFF. The DNA for the CDR3 is TGTGCCAGTAGTAGACCGGTGAGCTCTGAAGCTTTCTTT. The genes are TRBV19 and TRBJ1-1; no firm D call. The CDR3 loop spans 13 amino acids. V gave up 4 bases and J gave up 6 bases, with 12 bases separating them. CDR1 is LNHDA, CDR2 SQIVND, per germline (reference sequence).

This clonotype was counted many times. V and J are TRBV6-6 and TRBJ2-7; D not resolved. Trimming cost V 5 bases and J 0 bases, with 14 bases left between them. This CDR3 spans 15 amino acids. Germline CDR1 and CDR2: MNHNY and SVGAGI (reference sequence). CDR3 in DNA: TGTGCCAGCAGTGAATGGAATTTCGCCTCCTACGAGCAGTACTTC. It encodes CASSEWNFASYEQYF.

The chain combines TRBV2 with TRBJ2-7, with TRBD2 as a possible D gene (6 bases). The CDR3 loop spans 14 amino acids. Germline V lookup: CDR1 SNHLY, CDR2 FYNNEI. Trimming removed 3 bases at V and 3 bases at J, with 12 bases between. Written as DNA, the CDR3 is TGTGCCAGCAGTGAGGAGGGGCTAGGCTACGAGCAGTACTTC. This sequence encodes CASSEEGLGYEQYF.

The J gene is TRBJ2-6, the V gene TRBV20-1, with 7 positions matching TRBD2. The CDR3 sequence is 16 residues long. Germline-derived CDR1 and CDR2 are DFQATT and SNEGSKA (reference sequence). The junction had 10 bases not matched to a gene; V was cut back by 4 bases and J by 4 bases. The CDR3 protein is CSANLAESLGANVLTF. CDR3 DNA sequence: TGCAGTGCTAATCTAGCGGAGTCCCTCGGGGCCAACGTCCTGACTTTC.

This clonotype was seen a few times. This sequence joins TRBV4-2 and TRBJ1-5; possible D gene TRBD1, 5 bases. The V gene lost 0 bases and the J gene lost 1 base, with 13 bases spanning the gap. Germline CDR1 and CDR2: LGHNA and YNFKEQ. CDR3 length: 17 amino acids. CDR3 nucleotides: TGTGCCAGCAGCCAAGATTCGGGGGGTTTGAGCAATCAGCCCCAGCATTTT. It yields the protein CASSQDSGGLSNQPQHF.

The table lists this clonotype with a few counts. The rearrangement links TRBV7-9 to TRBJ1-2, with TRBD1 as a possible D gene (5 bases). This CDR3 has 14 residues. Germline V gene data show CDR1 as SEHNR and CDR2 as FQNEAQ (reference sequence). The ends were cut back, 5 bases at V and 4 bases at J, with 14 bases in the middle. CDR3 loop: CASSQSGTLYGYTF. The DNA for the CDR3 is TGTGCCAGCAGCCAGTCCGGGACCCTCTATGGCTACACCTTC. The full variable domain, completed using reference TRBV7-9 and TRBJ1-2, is DTGVSQNPRHKITKRGQNVTFRCDPISEHNRLYWYRQTLGQGPEFLTYFQNEAQLEKSRLLSDRFSAERPKGSFSTLEIQRTEQGDSAMYLCASSQSGTLYGYTFGSGTRLTVV.